A single sample is the source of the 10 T cell receptor beta chains below, sequenced in a study of cytomegalovirus exposure and HLA in healthy donors. This PCR relied on a set of 60 Vbeta primers and 13 Jbeta primers. TCRdb's table, derived via immunoSEQ multiplex PCR, lists solely in-frame clones and lacks some. Among 180,000 or so clones listed, roughly 87% were seen once. The sequenced material came from PBMCs. Source of these receptors: a man aged 40-55 years in good health and CMV-seronegative.

CDR3 in DNA: TGTGCCAGCAGCTTGGTTTCTAGCGGGGGGGCCGGTGTCAAGACCCAGTACTTC. Residues: CASSLVSSGGAGVKTQYF. The genes are TRBV5-5 and TRBJ2-5; 12 bases are a match to TRBD2. Trimming removed 0 bases from V and 6 bases from J; junction bases left unmatched: 12. CDR1 is SGHKS, CDR2 YYEKEE, per germline (reference sequence). CDR3 length: 18 residues.

The genes are TRBV7-2 and TRBJ2-7; D unclear. This CDR3 contains 14 residues. The germline CDR1 and CDR2 sequences are SGHTA and FQGNSA. The V end was cut by 5 bases, the J end by 0 bases, with 11 bases between. CDR3 sequence reads: CASSARRSSYEQYF. The DNA for the CDR3 is TGTGCCAGCAGCGCTCGACGGAGCTCCTACGAGCAGTACTTC.

The chain joins TRBV5-8 to TRBJ2-3, with TRBD2 matching over 11 bases. Germline V gives CDR1 SGHTS, CDR2 YDEGEE. Trimming took 4 bases from V and 3 from J; bases not matched to a gene: 10. This CDR3 spans 17 amino acids. In DNA, the CDR3 is TGTGCCAGCAGCCGCACTTCACTAGCGGGAGCAACAGATACGCAGTATTTT. As protein: CASSRTSLAGATDTQYF. The whole variable domain, remainder taken from reference TRBV5-8 and TRBJ2-3, is EAGVTQSPTHLIKTRGQQATLRCSPISGHTSVYWYQQALGLGLQFLLWYDEGEERNRGNFPPRFSGRQFPNYSSELNVNALELEDSALYLCASSRTSLAGATDTQYFGPGTRLTVL.

The V gene is TRBV5-1, the J gene TRBJ2-5, with 13 bases matching TRBD2. Germline V gives CDR1 SGHRS, CDR2 YFSETQ. The V gene end was trimmed by 4 bases and the J gene end by 3 bases; junction bases not matched to a gene: 12. The CDR3 sequence is 18 residues long. CDR3 in DNA: TGCGCCAGCAGCCCAGGGACTAGCGGGATCCCAATCAAAGAGACCCAGTACTTC. It codes for CASSPGTSGIPIKETQYF.

The chain has TRBV7-6 and TRBJ1-2; D possibly corresponds to TRBD1 (5 bases). Germline-derived CDR1 and CDR2 are SGHVS and FNYEAQ. CDR3 length: 14 amino acids. V dropped 1 base and J dropped 5 bases, with 11 bases sitting between them. The CDR3 DNA reads TGTGCCAGCAGCTTAGTTCCGGGGGGGTATGGCTACACCTTC. As protein: CASSLVPGGYGYTF.

The V call is TRBV7-2, the J call TRBJ2-2; 8 bases line up with TRBD1. The CDR3 consists of 15 residues. The germline gives CDR1 SGHTA, CDR2 FQGNSA. The trim removed 5 bases at V and 7 bases at J, leaving 9 bases unmatched. For the CDR3, the DNA is TGTGCCAGCAGCCCCCAGGGGGCGCTTGGCGGGGAGCTGTTTTTT. Protein: CASSPQGALGGELFF.

This chain joins TRBV12-5 and TRBJ2-4, with TRBD2 identical over 11 bases. J was trimmed by 2 bases and V by 4 bases; bases with no gene match: 10. The germline CDR1 and CDR2 sequences are LGHNT and FRNRAP. This CDR3 comprises 18 residues. CDR3 loop: CASGSSSGGALTKNIQYF. CDR3 in DNA: TGTGCTAGTGGTTCGAGTAGCGGGGGGGCATTGACCAAAAACATTCAGTACTTC.

V gene TRBV27 combines with J gene TRBJ2-3, with TRBD1 as a possible D gene (6 bases). The CDR3 spans 14 residues. Germline CDR1 is MNHEY and CDR2 is SMNVEV (reference sequence). V lost 5 bases and J 1 base, leaving 10 bases between the germline ends. The DNA for the CDR3 is TGTGCCAGCAGTCCCGGGACACGCACAGATACGCAGTATTTT. This codes for CASSPGTRTDTQYF.

CDR3 region: CASSPERTGKYEQYF. CDR3 nucleotide sequence: TGCGCCAGCAGCCCGGAACGGACAGGGAAATACGAGCAGTACTTC. The chain joins TRBV4-3 to TRBJ2-7, with 8 bases identical to TRBD1. The ends lost 4 bases at V and 4 bases at J; junction bases unmatched: 9. Germline V gene data show CDR1 as LGHNA and CDR2 as YSLEER. This CDR3 spans 15 amino acids.

The rearrangement links TRBV7-2 to TRBJ1-2; 7 positions agree with TRBD1. Germline-derived CDR1 and CDR2 are SGHTA and FQGNSA. CDR3 length: 16 amino acids. Trimming cost V 4 bases and J 4 bases; bases outside gene matches: 12. The CDR3 DNA reads TGTGCCAGCAGCTCTTCCCAGGCCGGGACAGTCTATGGCTACACCTTC. Translation: CASSSSQAGTVYGYTF. Full variable domain (rest looked up from reference TRBV7-2 and TRBJ1-2): GAGVSQSPSNKVTEKGKDVELRCDPISGHTALYWYRQSLGQGLEFLIYFQGNSAPDKSGLPSDRFSAERTGGSVSTLTIQRTQQEDSAVYLCASSSSQAGTVYGYTFGSGTRLTVV.